This entry describes one T cell receptor (beta chain). The antigen is unknown. The data derive from a study of cytotoxic CD8 clonotypes in ibrutinib-treated CLL. Overall study: The patients, roughly twelve relapsed/refractory and 15 treatment-naive, included 17 who were IGHV unmutated.

Study findings and constraints: Stable or contracted on treatment, public clonotypes were also uncommon.

The method was immunoSEQ multiplex PCR; TCRdb's version includes in-frame clones alone and lacks a portion of them. The sample shows about 160,000 clones, more than 65% of them seen only once. V dropped 2 bases and J dropped 2 bases, with 9 bases sitting between them. CDR3 length equals 14 residues. CDR1 MNHEY and CDR2 SMNVEV come from the germline V gene (reference sequence). The sequence derives from a human donor with chronic lymphocytic leukemia. Material: PBMCs, obtained after 12 months of ibrutinib treatment. This chain links TRBV27 with TRBJ2-5, with a possible D match to TRBD2 (6 bases). CDR3 coding DNA: TGTGCCAGCAGTTTAGGGAGGCGGCAAGAGACCCAGTACTTC. This sequence encodes CASSLGRRQETQYF.